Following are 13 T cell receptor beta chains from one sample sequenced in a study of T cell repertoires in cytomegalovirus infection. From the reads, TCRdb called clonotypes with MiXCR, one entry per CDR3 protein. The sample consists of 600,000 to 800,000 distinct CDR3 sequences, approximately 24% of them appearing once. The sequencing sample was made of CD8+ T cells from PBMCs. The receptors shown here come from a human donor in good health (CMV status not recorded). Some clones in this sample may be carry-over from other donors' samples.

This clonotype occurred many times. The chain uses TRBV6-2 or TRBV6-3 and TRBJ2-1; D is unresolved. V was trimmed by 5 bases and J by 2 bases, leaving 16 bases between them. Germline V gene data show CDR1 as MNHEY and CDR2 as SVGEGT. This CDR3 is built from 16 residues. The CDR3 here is CASSLARTDTYNEQFF. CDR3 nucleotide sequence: TGTGCCAGCAGTCTCGCTCGGACCGATACCTACAATGAGCAGTTCTTC.

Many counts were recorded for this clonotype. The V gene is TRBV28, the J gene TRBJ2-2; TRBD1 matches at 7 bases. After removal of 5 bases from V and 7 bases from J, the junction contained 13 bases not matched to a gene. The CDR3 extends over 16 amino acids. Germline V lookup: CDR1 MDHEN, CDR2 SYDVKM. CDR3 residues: CASSTPTGWEVGELFF. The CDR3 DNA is TGTGCCAGCAGTACACCGACAGGGTGGGAAGTCGGGGAGCTGTTTTTT.

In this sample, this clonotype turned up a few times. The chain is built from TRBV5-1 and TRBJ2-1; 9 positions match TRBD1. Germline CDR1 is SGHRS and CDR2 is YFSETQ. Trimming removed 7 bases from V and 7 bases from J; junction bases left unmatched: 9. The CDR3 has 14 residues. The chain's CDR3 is CASSDRGVENEQFF. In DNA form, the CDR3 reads TGCGCCAGCTCGGACAGGGGAGTTGAAAATGAGCAGTTCTTC.

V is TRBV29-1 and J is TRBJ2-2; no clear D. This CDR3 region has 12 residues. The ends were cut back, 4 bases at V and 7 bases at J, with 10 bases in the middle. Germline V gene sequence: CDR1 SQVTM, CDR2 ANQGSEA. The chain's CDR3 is CSVGMRGGELFF. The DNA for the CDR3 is TGCAGCGTTGGTATGAGAGGCGGGGAGCTGTTTTTT.

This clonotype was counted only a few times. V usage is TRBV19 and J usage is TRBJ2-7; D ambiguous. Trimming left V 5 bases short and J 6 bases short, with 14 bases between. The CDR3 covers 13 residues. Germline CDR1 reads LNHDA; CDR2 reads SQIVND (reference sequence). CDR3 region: CASSFTGRLEQYF. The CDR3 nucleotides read TGTGCCAGTAGTTTCACCGGCCGCCTCGAGCAGTACTTC.

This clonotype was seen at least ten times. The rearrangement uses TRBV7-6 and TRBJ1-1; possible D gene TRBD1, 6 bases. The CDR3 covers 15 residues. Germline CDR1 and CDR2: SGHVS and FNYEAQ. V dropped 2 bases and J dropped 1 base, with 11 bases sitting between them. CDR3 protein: CASSLTLGANTEAFF. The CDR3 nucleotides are TGTGCCAGCAGCTTAACTCTGGGGGCGAACACTGAAGCTTTCTTT.

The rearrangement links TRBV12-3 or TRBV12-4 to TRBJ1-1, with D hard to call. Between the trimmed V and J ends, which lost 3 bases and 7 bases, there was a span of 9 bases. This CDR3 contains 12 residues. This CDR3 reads CASSFNRLEAFF. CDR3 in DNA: TGTGCCAGCAGTTTCAATCGTCTTGAAGCTTTCTTT.

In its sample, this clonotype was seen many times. This CDR3 is CASSYSHGYTF. CDR3 DNA: TGTGCCAGCAGTTACTCGCATGGCTACACCTTC. The V gene is TRBV6-2 or TRBV6-3, the J gene TRBJ1-2; D ambiguous. Germline-derived CDR1 and CDR2 are MNHEY and SVGEGT. This CDR3 is built from 11 residues. The V gene lost 0 bases and the J gene lost 6 bases, with 2 bases spanning the gap.

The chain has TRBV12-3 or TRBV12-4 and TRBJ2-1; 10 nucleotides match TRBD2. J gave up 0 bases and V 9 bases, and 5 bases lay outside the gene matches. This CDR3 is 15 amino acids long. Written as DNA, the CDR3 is TGTGCCAGTAGCGGGGGGACTAGCTCCTACAATGAGCAGTTCTTC. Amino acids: CASSGGTSSYNEQFF.

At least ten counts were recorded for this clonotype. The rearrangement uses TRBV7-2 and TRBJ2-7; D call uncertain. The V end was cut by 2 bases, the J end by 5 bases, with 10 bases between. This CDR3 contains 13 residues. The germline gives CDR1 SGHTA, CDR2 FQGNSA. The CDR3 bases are TGTGCCAGCAGCTTATCTTCTCTGGACGAGCAGTACTTC. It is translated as CASSLSSLDEQYF. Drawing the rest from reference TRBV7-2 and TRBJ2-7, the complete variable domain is GAGVSQSPSNKVTEKGKDVELRCDPISGHTALYWYRQSLGQGLEFLIYFQGNSAPDKSGLPSDRFSAERTGGSVSTLTIQRTQQEDSAVYLCASSLSSLDEQYFGPGTRLTVT.

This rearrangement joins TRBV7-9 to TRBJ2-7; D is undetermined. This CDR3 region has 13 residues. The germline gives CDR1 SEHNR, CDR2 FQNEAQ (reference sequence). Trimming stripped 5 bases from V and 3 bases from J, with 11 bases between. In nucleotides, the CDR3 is TGTGCCAGCAGCCCCAAGGGCCGCTACGAGCAGTACTTC. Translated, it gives CASSPKGRYEQYF.

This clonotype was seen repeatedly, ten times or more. The CDR3 region is CASSKFPSFEKLFF. The CDR3 DNA reads TGTGCCAGCAGCAAGTTTCCGTCATTTGAAAAACTGTTTTTT. The chain recombines TRBV11-2 with TRBJ1-4; the D is unclear. The V end lost 5 bases, the J end lost 7 bases, and 14 bases lay between the germline ends. The CDR3 totals 14 residues. Per germline, CDR1 SGHAT and CDR2 FQNNGV.

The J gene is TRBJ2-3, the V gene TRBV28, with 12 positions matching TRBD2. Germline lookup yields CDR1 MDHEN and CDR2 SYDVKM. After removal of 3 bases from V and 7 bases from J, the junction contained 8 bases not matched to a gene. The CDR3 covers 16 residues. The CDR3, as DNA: TGTGCCAGCAGTTTTAGGCTAGCGGGGGGGCAATATACGCAGTATTTT. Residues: CASSFRLAGGQYTQYF.